A selection of T cell receptor beta chains follows, all from one sample in a study of Graves' ophthalmopathy and Graves' hyperthyroidism. TCRdb re-analysed the multiplex PCR reads in MiXCR, keeping a single row per CDR3 protein. The sample lists about 200,000 distinct CDR3 sequences, 25% to 35% occurring once. The sequenced sample was peripheral blood. The receptors here all came from a man in his fifties or sixties with Graves' ophthalmopathy. The CDR3 runs from the conserved cysteine through the conserved F or W. The D gene is left open where the match is weak. Clone size is shown for a subset of rows, as once, few, many or a class of expanded clone.

CDR3 protein: CATSDWGATEAFF
CDR3 DNA: TGTGCCACCAGTGATTGGGGGGCAACTGAAGCTTTCTTT
D gene: .
J gene: TRBJ1-1
clone size: many
V gene: TRBV24-1

CDR3 protein: CASKSGSTDYGYTF
CDR3 DNA: TGTGCCAGCAAATCGGGTAGTACGGACTATGGCTACACCTTC
D gene: .
J gene: TRBJ1-2
clone size: many
V gene: TRBV28

CDR3 protein: CASSLVRGRVPYEQYF
CDR3 DNA: TGTGCCAGCAGTTTGGTTCGCGGCAGGGTTCCCTACGAGCAGTACTTC
D gene: .
J gene: TRBJ2-7
clone size: .
V gene: TRBV28

CDR3 protein: CASSFRYRGQTEAFF
CDR3 DNA: TGTGCCAGCAGTTTCCGCTACAGGGGGCAAACTGAAGCTTTCTTT
D gene: TRBD1
J gene: TRBJ1-1
clone size: .
V gene: TRBV6-2/TRBV6-3

CDR3 protein: CASRTGTGDFGYTF
CDR3 DNA: TGTGCCAGCAGAACCGGGACAGGTGACTTTGGCTACACCTTC
D gene: TRBD1
J gene: TRBJ1-2
clone size: .
V gene: TRBV12-3/TRBV12-4

CDR3 protein: CSAPGQGQETQYF
CDR3 DNA: TGCAGTGCTCCGGGACAGGGCCAAGAGACCCAGTACTTC
D gene: TRBD1
J gene: TRBJ2-5
clone size: many
V gene: TRBV20-1

CDR3 protein: CASSLRGDYTF
CDR3 DNA: TGTGCCAGCAGCCTTCGAGGGGACTACACCTTC
D gene: .
J gene: TRBJ1-2
clone size: .
V gene: TRBV6-2/TRBV6-3

CDR3 protein: CASSLGASSNQPQHF
CDR3 DNA: TGTGCCAGCAGCCTCGGGGCCTCTAGCAATCAGCCCCAGCATTTT
D gene: .
J gene: TRBJ1-5
clone size: many
V gene: TRBV6-1

CDR3 protein: CASSLHGTGVRGKYGYTF
CDR3 DNA: TGTGCCAGCAGTTTGCACGGAACCGGGGTCCGAGGGAAGTATGGCTACACCTTC
D gene: .
J gene: TRBJ1-2
clone size: once
V gene: TRBV12-3/TRBV12-4

CDR3 protein: CASSESGAPQHF
CDR3 DNA: TGTGCCAGCAGTGAATCGGGGGCTCCCCAGCATTTT
D gene: .
J gene: TRBJ1-5
clone size: many
V gene: TRBV6-1

CDR3 protein: CSARKPSGGPEAFF
CDR3 DNA: TGCAGTGCTAGAAAACCCTCAGGGGGCCCTGAAGCTTTCTTT
D gene: TRBD1
J gene: TRBJ1-1
clone size: many
V gene: TRBV20-1

CDR3 protein: CASSEYPPRNSYNSPLHF
CDR3 DNA: TGTGCCAGCAGTGAATACCCCCCCCGTAACTCCTATAATTCACCCCTCCACTTT
D gene: .
J gene: TRBJ1-6
clone size: .
V gene: TRBV6-1

CDR3 protein: CASRRDRGLSYEQYF
CDR3 DNA: TGCGCCAGCAGAAGAGACAGGGGCCTCTCCTACGAGCAGTACTTC
D gene: TRBD1
J gene: TRBJ2-7
clone size: many
V gene: TRBV5-1

CDR3 protein: CASSYPSDRASVELFF
CDR3 DNA: TGTGCCAGCAGTTACCCCTCTGACAGGGCCTCCGTGGAGCTGTTTTTT
D gene: TRBD1
J gene: TRBJ2-2
clone size: .
V gene: TRBV6-2/TRBV6-3

CDR3 protein: CASSYRASGNTIYF
CDR3 DNA: TGTGCCAGCAGTTACCGAGCCTCTGGAAACACCATATATTTT
D gene: .
J gene: TRBJ1-3
clone size: many
V gene: TRBV6-5

CDR3 protein: CASSEAWQAYEQYF
CDR3 DNA: TGTGCCAGCAGTGAAGCGTGGCAAGCCTACGAGCAGTACTTC
D gene: .
J gene: TRBJ2-7
clone size: .
V gene: TRBV6-1

CDR3 protein: CASRGGADNSPLHF
CDR3 DNA: TGTGCCAGCAGGGGCGGGGCCGATAATTCACCCCTCCACTTT
D gene: .
J gene: TRBJ1-6
clone size: many
V gene: TRBV6-5

CDR3 protein: CATKKNTQETQYF
CDR3 DNA: TGTGCCACGAAGAAGAATACTCAAGAGACCCAGTACTTC
D gene: .
J gene: TRBJ2-5
clone size: many
V gene: TRBV6-5

CDR3 protein: CASRDIAGGGYTF
CDR3 DNA: TGTGCCAGCAGAGATATAGCCGGAGGTGGCTACACCTTC
D gene: .
J gene: TRBJ1-2
clone size: .
V gene: TRBV12-3/TRBV12-4

CDR3 protein: CAWSVRQGMETQYF
CDR3 DNA: TGTGCCTGGAGTGTCCGACAGGGGATGGAGACCCAGTACTTC
D gene: TRBD1
J gene: TRBJ2-5
clone size: .
V gene: TRBV30

CDR3 protein: CASSLDPGGEAFF
CDR3 DNA: TGTGCCAGCAGCTTAGACCCTGGGGGTGAAGCTTTCTTT
D gene: .
J gene: TRBJ1-1
clone size: many
V gene: TRBV7-9

CDR3 protein: CASSHPTPGQGAKNIQYF
CDR3 DNA: TGCGCCAGCAGCCACCCAACTCCGGGACAGGGGGCCAAAAACATTCAGTACTTC
D gene: TRBD1
J gene: TRBJ2-4
clone size: many
V gene: TRBV4-1

CDR3 protein: CASTNEVGFYEQYF
CDR3 DNA: TGTGCCAGCACTAACGAGGTGGGGTTCTACGAGCAGTACTTC
D gene: .
J gene: TRBJ2-7
clone size: .
V gene: TRBV25-1

CDR3 protein: CASSGSLRGGSGYTF
CDR3 DNA: TGTGCCAGCAGCGGATCTCTCAGGGGAGGCAGCGGCTACACCTTC
D gene: .
J gene: TRBJ1-2
clone size: .
V gene: TRBV12-3/TRBV12-4

CDR3 protein: CASSQDGGLETQYF
CDR3 DNA: TGCGCCAGCAGCCAAGATGGAGGGTTGGAGACCCAGTACTTC
D gene: .
J gene: TRBJ2-5
clone size: many
V gene: TRBV4-3

CDR3 protein: CASSYFRTGELFF
CDR3 DNA: TGTGCCAGCAGTTACTTTCGCACCGGGGAGCTGTTTTTT
D gene: .
J gene: TRBJ2-2
clone size: .
V gene: TRBV6-2/TRBV6-3

CDR3 protein: CAWSGSSGNTIYF
CDR3 DNA: TGTGCCTGGAGTGGGAGCTCTGGAAACACCATATATTTT
D gene: .
J gene: TRBJ1-3
clone size: .
V gene: TRBV30

CDR3 protein: CASSPSGSGELFF
CDR3 DNA: TGTGCCAGCAGCCCTTCGGGTTCCGGGGAGCTGTTTTTT
D gene: .
J gene: TRBJ2-2
clone size: many
V gene: TRBV6-5

CDR3 protein: CASSLTGGANQPQHF
CDR3 DNA: TGTGCCAGCAGTTTGACAGGGGGTGCCAATCAGCCCCAGCATTTT
D gene: TRBD1
J gene: TRBJ1-5
clone size: many
V gene: TRBV12-3/TRBV12-4

CDR3 protein: CASSMWIDQETQYF
CDR3 DNA: TGTGCCAGCAGCATGTGGATAGATCAAGAGACCCAGTACTTC
D gene: .
J gene: TRBJ2-5
clone size: many
V gene: TRBV11-3

CDR3 protein: CASSFTGQGNTEAFF
CDR3 DNA: TGTGCCAGCAGTTTTACCGGACAGGGGAACACTGAAGCTTTCTTT
D gene: TRBD1
J gene: TRBJ1-1
clone size: many
V gene: TRBV28

CDR3 protein: CASSLSIPGQGYEQYF
CDR3 DNA: TGTGCCAGCAGTTTATCCATTCCGGGACAGGGGTACGAGCAGTACTTC
D gene: TRBD1
J gene: TRBJ2-7
clone size: many
V gene: TRBV27

CDR3 protein: CASRPGLAGTIGQYF
CDR3 DNA: TGTGCCAGCAGGCCCGGACTAGCGGGTACCATCGGGCAGTACTTC
D gene: TRBD2
J gene: TRBJ2-7
clone size: .
V gene: TRBV6-1

CDR3 protein: CASSGNFYGYTF
CDR3 DNA: TGTGCCAGCAGCGGAAACTTTTATGGCTACACCTTC
D gene: .
J gene: TRBJ1-2
clone size: .
V gene: TRBV12-3/TRBV12-4

CDR3 protein: CAWSVAGGWETQYF
CDR3 DNA: TGTGCCTGGAGTGTAGCAGGGGGCTGGGAGACCCAGTACTTC
D gene: TRBD1
J gene: TRBJ2-5
clone size: many
V gene: TRBV30

CDR3 protein: CASSHWLAETYEQYF
CDR3 DNA: TGTGCCAGCAGCCACTGGCTAGCGGAGACCTACGAGCAGTACTTC
D gene: TRBD2
J gene: TRBJ2-7
clone size: few
V gene: TRBV6-2/TRBV6-3

CDR3 protein: CASSYSDSGKETQYF
CDR3 DNA: TGTGCCAGCAGTTACTCGGACAGCGGGAAAGAGACCCAGTACTTC
D gene: .
J gene: TRBJ2-5
clone size: many
V gene: TRBV6-5

CDR3 protein: CASSPYRDRGPEQYF
CDR3 DNA: TGTGCCAGCAGCCCGTACCGGGACAGGGGACCCGAGCAGTACTTC
D gene: TRBD1
J gene: TRBJ2-7
clone size: many
V gene: TRBV7-2

CDR3 protein: CSVKGTHEQYF
CDR3 DNA: TGCAGCGTCAAGGGGACCCACGAGCAGTACTTC
D gene: .
J gene: TRBJ2-7
clone size: .
V gene: TRBV29-1

CDR3 protein: CASSYGGFNQPQHF
CDR3 DNA: TGTGCCAGCAGTTACGGGGGATTTAATCAGCCCCAGCATTTT
D gene: .
J gene: TRBJ1-5
clone size: .
V gene: TRBV6-5

CDR3 protein: CASRLAGGFEQYF
CDR3 DNA: TGTGCCAGCCGGCTAGCGGGAGGCTTCGAGCAGTACTTC
D gene: TRBD2
J gene: TRBJ2-7
clone size: many
V gene: TRBV27

CDR3 protein: CASSYARGQYEQYF
CDR3 DNA: TGTGCCAGCAGTTACGCAAGGGGACAGTACGAGCAGTACTTC
D gene: TRBD1
J gene: TRBJ2-7
clone size: many
V gene: TRBV6-2/TRBV6-3

CDR3 protein: CASSYWTAGIHEQYF
CDR3 DNA: TGTGCCAGCAGTTACTGGACAGCCGGAATCCACGAGCAGTACTTC
D gene: .
J gene: TRBJ2-7
clone size: .
V gene: TRBV28

CDR3 protein: CASSLDSGSTDTQYF
CDR3 DNA: TGTGCCAGCAGCTTAGATAGCGGGAGCACAGATACGCAGTATTTT
D gene: TRBD2
J gene: TRBJ2-3
clone size: many
V gene: TRBV11-2

CDR3 protein: CASSFWGTPYEQYF
CDR3 DNA: TGTGCCAGCAGCTTTTGGGGAACCCCCTACGAGCAGTACTTC
D gene: .
J gene: TRBJ2-7
clone size: many
V gene: TRBV5-5